Listed here are 9 T cell receptor beta chains from one sample, sequenced in a study of blood T cell repertoires in COVID-19. The repertoire was sequenced with immunoSEQ multiplex PCR; TCRdb's copy has only in-frame clones and lacks some. Of about 470,000 clones in the sample, roughly 87% were seen once. Sequenced input: PBMCs or T cells enriched from blood (not recorded which). The receptors derive from a woman under 30 who had recovered from COVID-19.

The genes are TRBV19 and TRBJ1-5; D call uncertain. Germline CDR1 LNHDA, CDR2 SQIVND (reference sequence). This CDR3 region has 12 residues. V lost 6 bases to trimming and J lost 4 bases, with 7 bases between them. CDR3 loop: CASSLLNQPQHF. CDR3 sequence (DNA): TGTGCCAGTAGCCTCCTTAATCAGCCCCAGCATTTT.

This clone was seen once. V is TRBV24-1 and J is TRBJ2-6; 13 bases are shared with TRBD2. Per germline, CDR1 KGHDR and CDR2 SFDVKD. The V gene end was trimmed by 2 bases and the J gene end by 4 bases; junction bases not matched to a gene: 4. The CDR3 totals 18 residues. The CDR3 DNA reads as TGTGCCACCAGTGATTCGGGACTAGCGGGGACCGGGGCCAACGTCCTGACTTTC. Translated, it gives CATSDSGLAGTGANVLTF.

This clone was seen a single time. V usage is TRBV2 and J usage is TRBJ1-4, with 9 bases aligning to TRBD1. This CDR3 contains 15 residues. The V gene end was trimmed by 4 bases and the J gene end by 3 bases; junction bases not matched to a gene: 3. The V gene's germline CDR1 is SNHLY and CDR2 FYNNEI. For the CDR3, the DNA is TGTGCCAGCAGTGTTACAGGGGGCCCTAATGAAAAACTGTTTTTT. It yields the protein CASSVTGGPNEKLFF.

This chain links TRBV15 with TRBJ1-5; unclear D gene. The V gene lost 1 base and the J gene lost 6 bases, with 7 bases spanning the gap. The V gene's germline CDR1 is LNHNV and CDR2 YYDKDF (reference sequence). The CDR3 is 13 amino acids. This chain's CDR3 is CATSRGVIQPQHF. The CDR3 DNA reads TGTGCCACCAGCAGAGGAGTAATTCAGCCCCAGCATTTT.

This clone was counted a single time. This chain links TRBV5-1 with TRBJ2-5, with a tentative D call TRBD2 (6 bases). The germline gives CDR1 SGHRS, CDR2 YFSETQ. V lost 4 bases and J lost 2, with 9 bases in between. This CDR3 has 13 residues. The CDR3 DNA reads TGCGCCAGCAGCGCGGGACTTCAAGAGACCCAGTACTTC. Protein: CASSAGLQETQYF. Together with reference TRBV5-1 and TRBJ2-5, the CDR3 gives the full variable domain: KAGVTQTPRYLIKTRGQQVTLSCSPISGHRSVSWYQQTPGQGLQFLFEYFSETQRNKGNFPGRFSGRQFSNSRSEMNVSTLELGDSALYLCASSAGLQETQYFGPGTRLLVL.

This chain uses TRBV5-1 with TRBJ2-5; perhaps TRBD2 as D (6 bases). From germline, CDR1 is SGHRS and CDR2 YFSETQ. V was trimmed by 7 bases and J by 5 bases, leaving 15 bases between them. The CDR3 contains 13 residues. As DNA, the CDR3 is TGCGCCAGCGGCGACGGGAGTTGGGAGACCCAGTACTTC. Its protein is CASGDGSWETQYF.

The chain joins TRBV6-5 to TRBJ2-1; D is possibly TRBD2 (7 bases). Germline V gene data show CDR1 as MNHEY and CDR2 as SVGAGI. V was cut by 2 bases and J by 7 bases, with 12 bases left in between. CDR3 size: 14 residues. CDR3 region: CASSYGGARNEQFF. CDR3 DNA sequence: TGTGCCAGCAGTTACGGGGGGGCAAGGAATGAGCAGTTCTTC.

This chain links TRBV29-1 with TRBJ1-1, with a possible D match to TRBD1 (5 bases). Germline V CDR1 and CDR2: SQVTM, ANQGSEA. The CDR3 runs 12 residues. Trimming cost V 4 bases and J 3 bases, with 9 bases left between them. Written as DNA, the CDR3 is TGCAGCGTTGTGCCCAGGGACACTGAAGCTTTCTTT. It specifies CSVVPRDTEAFF.

This rearrangement joins TRBV19 to TRBJ2-2, with D unresolved. The CDR3 runs 16 residues. The germline V gene encodes CDR1 LNHDA and CDR2 SQIVND (reference sequence). V was shortened by 8 bases and J by 1 base, with 17 bases between the two germline ends. This CDR3 reads CASSNIGELNTGELFF. CDR3 in DNA: TGTGCCAGTTCCAATATTGGAGAATTGAACACCGGGGAGCTGTTTTTT.